This TCR beta chain was sequenced during a study of regulatory dendritic cells for organ transplantation. Study background: LPS was added to dendritic cell cultures on day 6.

CFSE-labeled sorted T cells met regulatory or mature dendritic cells for roughly 5 days. The protocol was immunoSEQ multiplex PCR, while the TCRdb copy is restricted to in-frame clones and leaves out a portion. This sample has roughly 9,800 clones; about 71% occur once, and the top ten carry roughly 0.6%. This clone appeared a few times. The antigen is unknown. The CDR3 extends over 15 amino acids. Per germline, CDR1 SGHRS and CDR2 YFSETQ. Trimming left V 0 bases short and J 7 bases short, with 16 bases between. The chain combines TRBV5-1 with TRBJ1-1, with D possibly TRBD1 on 5 matching bases. Input material: naive CD4+ T cells from blood cultured with dendritic cells. Subset denoted: CD45RA+ naive T cells. This TCR was sampled from a human donor in good health. The CDR3 DNA sequence: TGCGCCAGCAGCTTGGATTTAGCGGGGGAAGATGAAGCTTTCTTT. It yields the protein CASSLDLAGEDEAFF.